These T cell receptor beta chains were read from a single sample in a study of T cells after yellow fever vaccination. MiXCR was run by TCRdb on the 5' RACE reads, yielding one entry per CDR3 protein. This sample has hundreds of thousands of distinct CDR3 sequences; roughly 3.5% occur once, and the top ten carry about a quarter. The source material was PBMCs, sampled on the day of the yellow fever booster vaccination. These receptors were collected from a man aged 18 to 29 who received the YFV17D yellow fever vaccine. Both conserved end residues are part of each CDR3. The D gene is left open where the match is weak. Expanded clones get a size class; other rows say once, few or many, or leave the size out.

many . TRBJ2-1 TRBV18 CASSPGGDEQFF TGTGCCAGCTCACCCGGCGGGGATGAGCAGTTCTTC
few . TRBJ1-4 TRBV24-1 CATSAGRWAEKLFF TGTGCCACCAGTGCTGGCAGGTGGGCTGAAAAACTGTTTTTT
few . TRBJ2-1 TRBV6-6 CASSSTRQVYNEQFF TGTGCCAGCAGTTCGACCCGACAGGTCTACAATGAGCAGTTCTTC
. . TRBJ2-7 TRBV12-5 CASGLDPEQYF TGTGCTAGTGGTTTGGACCCTGAGCAGTACTTC
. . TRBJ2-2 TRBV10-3 CAIAVWGSGELFF TGTGCCATCGCAGTTTGGGGTAGCGGGGAGCTGTTTTTT
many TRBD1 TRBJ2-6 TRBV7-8 CASSFVTGGAGPHNVLTF TGTGCCAGCAGCTTCGTGACAGGGGGCGCAGGACCCCACAACGTCCTGACTTTC
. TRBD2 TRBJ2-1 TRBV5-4 CASSLVYRLAGDNEQFF TGTGCCAGCAGCTTGGTCTATAGACTAGCGGGCGATAATGAGCAGTTCTTC
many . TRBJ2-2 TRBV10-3 CAIRGRDPGGELFF TGTGCCATCAGAGGCAGGGATCCGGGCGGGGAGCTGTTTTTT
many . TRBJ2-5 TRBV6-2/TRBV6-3 CASSSPMGKETQYF TGTGCCAGCAGTTCCCCAATGGGGAAAGAGACCCAGTACTTC
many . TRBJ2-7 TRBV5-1 CASSLASTNPYEQYF TGCGCCAGCAGCTTGGCCTCTACAAACCCCTACGAGCAGTACTTC
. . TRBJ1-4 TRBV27 CASRPGIRGKLFF TGTGCCAGCAGGCCAGGTATCCGGGGAAAACTGTTTTTT
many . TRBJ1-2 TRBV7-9 CASSLAGGDGYGYTF TGTGCCAGCAGCTTAGCGGGGGGGGACGGCTATGGCTACACCTTC
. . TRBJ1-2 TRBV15 CATSREIGLAMGGYTF TGTGCCACCAGCAGAGAAATAGGTCTAGCGATGGGAGGCTACACCTTC
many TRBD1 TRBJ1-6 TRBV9 CASSPTGTGVSPLHF TGTGCCAGCAGCCCTACCGGGACAGGGGTCTCACCCCTCCACTTT
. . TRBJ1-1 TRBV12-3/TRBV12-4 CASSLRGGQVAFF TGTGCCAGCAGTTTAAGAGGGGGGCAGGTTGCTTTCTTT
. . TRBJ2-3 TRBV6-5 CASSSRQDTDTQYF TGTGCCAGCAGTTCCAGACAGGACACAGATACGCAGTATTTT
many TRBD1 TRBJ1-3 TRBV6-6 CASSQQGVSGNTIYF TGTGCCAGCAGTCAACAGGGGGTATCTGGAAACACCATATATTTT
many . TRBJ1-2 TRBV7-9 CASRWDQDGYTF TGTGCCAGCAGGTGGGACCAGGATGGCTACACCTTC
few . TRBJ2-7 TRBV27 CASSPRRQGYEQYF TGTGCCAGCAGTCCCAGGCGGCAGGGTTACGAGCAGTACTTC
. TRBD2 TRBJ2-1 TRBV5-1 CASNRGGSYNEQFF TGCGCCAGCAATCGGGGGGGGTCCTACAATGAGCAGTTCTTC
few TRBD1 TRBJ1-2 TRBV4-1 CASSQARQGADGYTF TGCGCCAGCAGCCAAGCACGACAGGGGGCAGATGGCTACACCTTC
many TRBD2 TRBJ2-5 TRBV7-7 CASSPAGGAQETQYF TGTGCCAGCAGCCCAGCGGGGGGTGCGCAAGAGACCCAGTACTTC
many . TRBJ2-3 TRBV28 CASSFRQGGTDTQYF TGTGCCAGCAGTTTTCGCCAGGGTGGCACAGATACGCAGTATTTT
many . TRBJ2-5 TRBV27 CASSLSETQETQYF TGTGCCAGCAGCCTTAGCGAGACCCAAGAGACCCAGTACTTC
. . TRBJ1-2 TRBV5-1 CASSLYPGYGYTF TGCGCCAGCAGCTTGTACCCAGGATATGGCTACACCTTC
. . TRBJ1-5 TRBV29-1 CSTGDVGEPQHF TGCAGCACGGGGGACGTCGGAGAGCCCCAGCATTTT
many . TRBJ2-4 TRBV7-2 CASSFAGAGDIQYF TGTGCCAGCAGCTTCGCGGGGGCTGGGGACATTCAGTACTTC
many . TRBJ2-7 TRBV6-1 CAIRVATYEQYF TGTGCCATCAGGGTCGCCACCTACGAGCAGTACTTC
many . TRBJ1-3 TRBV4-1 CASTLEEYSGNTIYF TGCGCCAGCACACTAGAGGAATACTCTGGAAACACCATATATTTT
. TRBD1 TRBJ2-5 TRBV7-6 CASSVTGGRETQYF TGTGCCAGCAGCGTGACAGGGGGCAGAGAGACCCAGTACTTC
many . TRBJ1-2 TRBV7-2 CASSLISSGYTF TGTGCCAGCAGCTTAATCTCGTCCGGCTACACCTTC
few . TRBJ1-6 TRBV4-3 CASSHGLENSPLHF TGCGCCAGCAGCCACGGTTTGGAGAATTCACCCCTCCACTTT
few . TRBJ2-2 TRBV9 CASSAGTGNTGELFF TGTGCCAGCAGCGCTGGGACGGGTAACACCGGGGAGCTGTTTTTT
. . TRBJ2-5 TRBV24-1 CATSDPGARGEETQYF TGTGCCACCAGTGACCCGGGGGCTAGGGGGGAAGAGACCCAGTACTTC
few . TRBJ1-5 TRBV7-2 CASSLGRRLNQPQHF TGTGCCAGCAGCTTAGGCAGGAGACTCAATCAGCCCCAGCATTTT
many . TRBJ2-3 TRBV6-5 CASSVDYRTDTQYF TGTGCCAGCAGTGTAGACTATCGCACAGATACGCAGTATTTT
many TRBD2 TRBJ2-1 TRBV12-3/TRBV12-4 CASSPGGGFEQFF TGTGCCAGCAGTCCCGGGGGGGGCTTTGAGCAGTTCTTC
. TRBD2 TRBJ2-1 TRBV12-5 CASGLTLAGGPWNEQFF TGTGCTAGTGGTTTGACCTTAGCGGGGGGGCCTTGGAATGAGCAGTTCTTC
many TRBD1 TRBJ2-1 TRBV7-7 CASSSTGNEQFF TGTGCCAGCAGCTCGACAGGGAATGAGCAGTTCTTC
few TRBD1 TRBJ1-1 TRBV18 CASSLQGEDTEAFF TGTGCCAGCTCGCTTCAGGGGGAAGACACTGAAGCTTTCTTT
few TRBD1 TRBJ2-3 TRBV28 CASDPGTGSHTQYF TGTGCCAGCGATCCGGGGACAGGGTCACATACGCAGTATTTT
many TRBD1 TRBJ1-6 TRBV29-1 CSARTGGLNSPLHF TGCAGCGCCCGGACAGGGGGTCTTAATTCACCCCTCCACTTT
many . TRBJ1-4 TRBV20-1 CSARDLGGGDEKLFF TGCAGTGCTAGAGATCTCGGGGGCGGAGATGAAAAACTGTTTTTT
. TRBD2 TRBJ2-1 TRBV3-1 CASSHTASGGIYNEQFF TGTGCCAGCAGCCATACCGCTAGCGGGGGAATCTACAATGAGCAGTTCTTC
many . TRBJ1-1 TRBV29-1 CSVGGPKGGNTEAFF TGCAGCGTTGGGGGCCCTAAGGGCGGGAACACTGAAGCTTTCTTT
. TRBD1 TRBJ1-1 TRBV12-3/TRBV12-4 CASSPGRTGGGTEAFF TGTGCCAGCAGTCCCGGTAGGACAGGGGGCGGCACTGAAGCTTTCTTT
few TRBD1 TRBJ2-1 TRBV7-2 CASSLVWQGAGEQFF TGTGCCAGCAGCTTAGTATGGCAGGGGGCGGGTGAGCAGTTCTTC
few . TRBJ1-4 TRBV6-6 CASSREGGGEKLFF TGTGCCAGCAGCAGGGAGGGTGGGGGTGAAAAACTGTTTTTT
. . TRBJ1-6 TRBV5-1 CASGFDSPLLF TGCGCCAGCGGTTTTGATTCACCCCTCCTCTTT
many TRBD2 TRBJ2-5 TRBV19 CASSIRSGGPWETQYF TGTGCCAGTAGTATCCGGAGCGGGGGGCCGTGGGAGACCCAGTACTTC
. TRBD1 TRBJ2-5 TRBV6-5 CASSLLTGPHETQYF TGTGCCAGCAGCCTCCTGACAGGGCCCCACGAGACCCAGTACTTC
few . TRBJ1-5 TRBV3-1 CASSQDGPQHF TGTGCCAGCAGCCAAGATGGGCCCCAGCATTTT